Listed here is a single T cell receptor beta chain. Its antigen is still unknown. The entry originates in a study of T cell responses to AZD1222 COVID-19 vaccine. Profiled with immunoSEQ multiplex PCR; TCRdb holds only in-frame clones, not every one. Found here are roughly 120,000 clones, 80% to 90% of them singletons; the top ten hold approximately 7.6%. The study's findings and limits: Only five to seven AZD1222 recipients tested seropositive at baseline.

Looked up from germline, CDR1 is LNHDA and CDR2 is SQIVND (reference sequence). Trimming at V came to 1 base and at J to 3 bases, leaving 8 bases not matched to a gene. CDR3 length: 16 amino acids. The TCR comes from an adult in good health. The input for sequencing was peripheral blood, taken on day 0 of AZD1222 vaccination. The chain is built from TRBV19 and TRBJ1-2; 7 positions agree with TRBD1. The DNA of the CDR3 is TGTGCCAGTAGTATAGGGTGGGACAGTGCCGACTATGGCTACACCTTC. Protein sequence: CASSIGWDSADYGYTF.